These T cell receptor beta chains were read from a single sample in a study of shared clonotypes between healthy human individuals. Sequenced by immunoSEQ multiplex PCR; TCRdb stores in-frame clones only, minus some. The data contain 100,000 to 120,000 clones, around 66% of them singletons. The sample was memory CD8+ T cells sorted from blood. These receptors originate from a woman aged 25 to 39 in good health. Each CDR3 is given with its conserved first and last residue. Fields, in order: D gene, J gene, V gene, CDR3 length, clone size, CDR3 DNA, CDR3 protein. The D gene is left open where the match is weak. Clone size is stated in some rows and not others, as once, few, many or a class when expanded.

TRBD2 TRBJ2-3 TRBV9 16 many TGTGCCAGCAGCGTAGTGGCTAGCGGGATGACAGATACGCAGTATTTT CASSVVASGMTDTQYF
TRBD2 TRBJ2-2 TRBV27 16 few TGTGCCAGCAGTTTATCGCCTAGCGGGAACACCGGGGAGCTGTTTTTT CASSLSPSGNTGELFF
. TRBJ2-7 TRBV7-2 13 many TGTGCCAGCAGCCCCTCGGGACCCTACGAGCAGTACTTC CASSPSGPYEQYF
. TRBJ2-7 TRBV10-2 13 . TGCGCCAGCAGTGAGCGGGAGCCCTACGAGCAGTACTTC CASSEREPYEQYF
. TRBJ2-7 TRBV6-1 14 . TGTGCCAGCAGGCACAGACCGATAACCTACGAGCAGTACTTC CASRHRPITYEQYF
TRBD1 TRBJ1-1 TRBV14 15 . TGTGCCAGCAGCCAAGGCAGGGGGCTGAACACTGAAGCTTTCTTT CASSQGRGLNTEAFF
. TRBJ2-1 TRBV15 15 many TGTGCCACCAGCAGGAAACCTGACCCGGGCAATGAGCAGTTCTTC CATSRKPDPGNEQFF
TRBD2 TRBJ2-1 TRBV19 14 . TGTGCCAGCAGCCTAGCGGCCTCCTACAATGAGCAGTTCTTC CASSLAASYNEQFF
. TRBJ2-7 TRBV27 13 . TGTGCCAGCAGTCCCGGAACCCTCTACGAGCAGTACTTC CASSPGTLYEQYF
TRBD1 TRBJ2-5 TRBV11-2 16 . TGTGCCAGCAGTGAATATGGGTACAGGGGAGAGGAGACCCAGTACTTC CASSEYGYRGEETQYF
. TRBJ2-1 TRBV6-4 13 few TGTGCCATCAGTGAGTCGGGCGGTTATGAGCAGTTCTTC CAISESGGYEQFF
TRBD1 TRBJ2-2 TRBV12-5 15 once TGTGCTAGTGGGTCCCGACAGGGTAACACCGGGGAGCTGTTTTTT CASGSRQGNTGELFF
. TRBJ2-1 TRBV7-2 14 . TGTGCCAGCAGCGTATGGGGCGGACGCAATGAGCAGTTCTTC CASSVWGGRNEQFF
TRBD1 TRBJ1-2 TRBV30 12 . TGTGCTGTCGGACAGGCTAACTATGGCTACACCTTC CAVGQANYGYTF
. TRBJ1-5 TRBV19 15 once TGTGCCAGTAGTATAATGAAGGGGGATGGGCAGCCCCAGCATTTT CASSIMKGDGQPQHF
. TRBJ2-1 TRBV25-1 14 . TGTGCCATCGAATGGGCCACCGCTTACAATGAGCAGTTCTTC CAIEWATAYNEQFF
. TRBJ2-7 TRBV19 15 . TGTGCCAGTAGTTATGGGGGACCAACCTTTTACGAGCAGTACTTC CASSYGGPTFYEQYF
. TRBJ1-1 TRBV6-6 15 . TGTGCCAGCAGTTACGCGAATACCCTGAACACTGAAGCTTTCTTT CASSYANTLNTEAFF
. TRBJ1-4 TRBV4-2 12 . TGTGCCAGCAGCGATAGTAGGGGAAAACTGTTTTTT CASSDSRGKLFF
TRBD1 TRBJ1-1 TRBV13 17 . TGTGCCAGCAGCCCTTATAAATTACAGGGGTGGAACACTGAAGCTTTCTTT CASSPYKLQGWNTEAFF
. TRBJ2-2 TRBV2 13 . TGTGCCAGGCGGGACTTGAACACCGGGGAGCTGTTTTTT CARRDLNTGELFF
. TRBJ2-2 TRBV18 15 . TGTGCCAGCTCACCCCGGGACGACTCCACCGGGGAGCTGTTTTTT CASSPRDDSTGELFF
. TRBJ2-7 TRBV7-9 16 medium-sized TGTGCCAGCAGCTTAGGTAGCGGCCGAATATTTTACGAGCAGTACTTC CASSLGSGRIFYEQYF
. TRBJ2-7 TRBV19 15 once TGTGCCAGTAGCGCCCCCATAGGAGGCGGCGACGAGCAGTACTTC CASSAPIGGGDEQYF
TRBD1 TRBJ2-7 TRBV11-2 13 . TGTGCCAGCAGCTCCTGGGACAGGGGCGAGCAGTACTTC CASSSWDRGEQYF
. TRBJ2-1 TRBV6-1 15 few TGTGCCAGCAGTGACTACCCGCCGCCCAACAATGAGCAGTTCTTC CASSDYPPPNNEQFF
. TRBJ2-3 TRBV19 13 . TGTGCCAGTAGTTCACCGGGCACAGATACGCAGTATTTT CASSSPGTDTQYF
TRBD2 TRBJ2-3 TRBV28 18 . TGTGCCAGCAGGTCAGGCCTGGGGACTAGGAGGACCACAGATACGCAGTATTTT CASRSGLGTRRTTDTQYF
TRBD1 TRBJ2-6 TRBV15 16 . TGTGCCACCAGCAGAGAAACAGGGGCTGGGGCCAACGTCCTGACTTTC CATSRETGAGANVLTF
. TRBJ1-1 TRBV27 16 many TGTGCCAGCAGTTTATCGTTACAGGGAAGGGGCACTGAAGCTTTCTTT CASSLSLQGRGTEAFF
. TRBJ1-4 TRBV6-1 15 . TGTGCCGCCCAACCGGGGCCGGCAACTAATGAAAAACTGTTTTTT CAAQPGPATNEKLFF
. TRBJ1-2 TRBV6-5 12 . TGTGCCAGCAGCCTGTCGGGATATGGCTACACCTTC CASSLSGYGYTF
. TRBJ2-7 TRBV4-2 16 . TGTGCCAGCAGCCAAGGATTCCGGGACCCCTCCTACGAGCAGTACTTC CASSQGFRDPSYEQYF
TRBD1 TRBJ2-7 TRBV19 14 . TGTGCCACCAGAGGGACAGGCAGCTCCTACGAGCAGTACTTC CATRGTGSSYEQYF
. TRBJ1-4 TRBV29-1 14 . TGCAGCGTTGTAAGTGCAATGGAGGATGAAAAACTGTTTTTT CSVVSAMEDEKLFF
TRBD2 TRBJ2-2 TRBV15 15 many TGTGCCACCAGCACCGCTAGCGGGCAGTCCGGGGAGCTGTTTTTT CATSTASGQSGELFF
. TRBJ2-7 TRBV28 15 once TGTGCCAGCAGTTACCCGGTGGTAGGGGGCTACGAGCAGTACTTC CASSYPVVGGYEQYF